Following are 31 T cell receptor beta chains from one sample sequenced in a study of patients and donors after allogeneic stem cell transplantation. TCRdb re-derived calls from the RT-PCR reads in MiXCR, one entry per CDR3 protein. The sample lists 390,000 or so distinct CDR3 sequences, around 16% occurring once. The sequencing sample was made of blood, either unsorted or a sorted T cell fraction (not recorded which). The receptors were sampled from a human donor who was either an allogeneic HSCT recipient or a stem cell or donor lymphocyte infusion donor (not recorded which). It is not recorded whose cells these are; they may come from a transplant donor.

J is TRBJ2-3 and V is TRBV18, with TRBD2 matching 7 bases. V shed 3 bases and J 2 bases; nucleotides not matched to a gene: 2. The CDR3 length is 14 residues. Germline V lookup: CDR1 KGHSH, CDR2 LQKENI. The CDR3 DNA is TGTGCCAGCTCACCCGCGGGGGTCACAGATACGCAGTATTTT. Translating it yields CASSPAGVTDTQYF.

The chain recombines TRBV7-2 with TRBJ2-3, with D perhaps TRBD1 or TRBD2 (5 bases each). Trimming stripped 5 bases from V and 7 bases from J, with 16 bases between. CDR1 is SGHTA, CDR2 FQGNSA, per germline. CDR3 length: 14 residues. CDR3 in amino acids: CASSLWDLLYTQYF. CDR3 bases: TGTGCCAGCAGCCTGTGGGACCTGCTCTATACGCAGTATTTT.

A few counts support this clonotype. The chain recombines TRBV6-1 with TRBJ2-7, with D possibly matching TRBD1 (5 bases). The CDR3 length is 13 residues. With 6 bases removed from V and 3 bases from J, the gap between germline ends came to 12 bases. The germline V gene has CDR1 MNHNS and CDR2 SASEGT. The CDR3: CASRFTGSYEQYF. As DNA, the CDR3 is TGTGCCAGCAGGTTTACAGGTAGCTACGAGCAGTACTTC.

This clonotype was seen more than once but under ten times. The J gene is TRBJ2-1, the V gene TRBV5-1; the match to TRBD2 covers 8 bases. CDR1 and CDR2 from the germline V gene are SGHRS and YFSETQ. The CDR3 is 14 residues long. V shed 4 bases, J shed 8 bases, and the junction held 8 bases outside the gene matches. DNA of the CDR3: TGCGCCAGCAGCCGCGCGGGACTAGGAGATGAGCAGTTCTTC. This translates into CASSRAGLGDEQFF.

This clonotype was seen a few times. The chain joins TRBV10-3 to TRBJ1-5, with 10 bases that match TRBD1. The CDR3 loop spans 14 amino acids. From germline, CDR1 is ENHRY and CDR2 SYGVKD. The V and J ends lost 6 bases and 5 bases, in that order; junction bases with no gene match: 4. Here the CDR3 DNA reads TGTGCCATCAGCCGGGACAGGGGTGATCAGCCCCAGCATTTT. Translating it yields CAISRDRGDQPQHF.

Ten or more counts support this clonotype. The chain couples TRBV29-1 to TRBJ2-1, with TRBD2 identical over 7 bases. The J segment lost 1 base and the V segment lost 7 bases, leaving 7 bases of the junction unmatched. Per germline, CDR1 SQVTM and CDR2 ANQGSEA. The length of the CDR3 is 14 residues. This CDR3 is CSDPPGLSYNEQFF. The CDR3 DNA reads TGCAGCGATCCCCCGGGACTATCCTACAATGAGCAGTTCTTC.

This clonotype came up many times. CDR3 protein: CASSPIEETQYF. The CDR3 nucleotides are TGTGCCAGCAGCCCAATTGAGGAGACCCAGTACTTC. V and J are TRBV7-9 and TRBJ2-5; D gene unclear. The germline gives CDR1 SEHNR, CDR2 FQNEAQ (reference sequence). Trimming took 5 bases from V and 5 from J, leaving 9 bases between them. The CDR3 extends over 12 amino acids.

This clonotype has more than one count but fewer than ten. The chain carries TRBV27 and TRBJ1-6; D gene unclear. V dropped 4 bases and J dropped 8 bases, with 15 bases sitting between them. This CDR3 contains 15 residues. Per the germline V gene, CDR1 is MNHEY and CDR2 is SMNVEV (reference sequence). CDR3 nucleotides: TGTGCCAGCAGTTCCAGACTCCTGGTTGATTCACCCCTCCACTTT. Its translation: CASSSRLLVDSPLHF.

This clonotype was observed many times. The gene calls are TRBV29-1 and TRBJ2-3; D possibly uses TRBD1 or TRBD2 (5 bases each). The germline V and J ends were trimmed by 7 bases and 4 bases, with 18 bases remaining between them. CDR3 length equals 14 residues. In germline, CDR1 is SQVTM, CDR2 ANQGSEA. The DNA of the CDR3 is TGCAGCGCCCCCCGGGACGTTCAAGCAGATACGCAGTATTTT. It encodes CSAPRDVQADTQYF.

This clonotype has only a few counts. This rearrangement joins TRBV2 to TRBJ2-1; 8 bases are a match to TRBD2. Germline V gene sequence: CDR1 SNHLY, CDR2 FYNNEI. Trimming cost V 7 bases and J 9 bases; bases outside gene matches: 8. The CDR3 runs to 13 residues. The CDR3 region has the DNA TGTGCCAGCATGGCGGGACTAGTGGCTGAGCAGTTCTTC. It translates to CASMAGLVAEQFF.

This clonotype has more than one count but fewer than ten. This chain joins TRBV20-1 and TRBJ1-5; tentative D call: TRBD1 (5 bases). The CDR3 is 14 amino acids. The germline V gene encodes CDR1 DFQATT and CDR2 SNEGSKA (reference sequence). V was cut by 6 bases and J by 3 bases, with 15 bases left in between. CDR3 residues: CSAEEGGANQPQHF. CDR3 nucleotides: TGCAGTGCCGAGGAGGGTGGGGCCAATCAGCCCCAGCATTTT.

The J gene is TRBJ2-5, the V gene TRBV4-1; possibly TRBD2 for D (6 bases). Trimming took off 1 base at V and 5 bases at J, with 14 bases between the two ends. This CDR3 comprises 15 residues. Per the germline V gene, CDR1 is MGHRA and CDR2 is YSYEKL. CDR3 in amino acids: CASSQGVGGWETQYF. The CDR3 nucleotides are TGCGCCAGCAGCCAAGGGGTGGGGGGTTGGGAGACCCAGTACTTC.

CDR3 bases: TGTGCCAGCAGCCCATGGACTAGCGGGGGGATCAGCTCCTACAATGAGCAGTTCTTC. This sequence encodes CASSPWTSGGISSYNEQFF. The V gene is TRBV11-1, the J gene TRBJ2-1, with 14 bases identical to TRBD2. The trim removed 5 bases at V and 0 bases at J, leaving 9 bases unmatched. The germline gives CDR1 SGHAT, CDR2 FQDESV (reference sequence). The CDR3 sequence is 19 residues long.

V is TRBV12-5 and J is TRBJ2-7, with D unresolved. This CDR3 has 12 amino acids. Per germline, CDR1 LGHNT and CDR2 FRNRAP. Trimming removed 5 bases at V and 2 bases at J, with 7 bases between. This CDR3 is CASGPRPYEQYF. The DNA for the CDR3 is TGTGCTAGTGGTCCTCGACCCTACGAGCAGTACTTC.

The rearrangement links TRBV9 to TRBJ2-7; no firm D call. V was shortened by 4 bases and J by 2 bases, with 13 bases between the two germline ends. CDR1 is SGDLS and CDR2 is YYNGEE in the germline V gene. This CDR3 region has 14 residues. The CDR3 reads CASSFRPIAYEQYF. The CDR3 DNA reads TGTGCCAGCAGCTTTAGGCCGATTGCCTACGAGCAGTACTTC.

This clonotype was recorded a few times. The chain couples TRBV24-1 to TRBJ2-1, with 12 bases identical to TRBD2. V lost 2 bases and J lost 2; bases outside the gene matches: 6. Germline V gene lookup returns CDR1 KGHDR and CDR2 SFDVKD. CDR3 length: 18 amino acids. CDR3 coding DNA: TGTGCCACCAGTGATTCTAGCGGGAGGGCCAGGACCTACAATGAGCAGTTCTTC. As protein: CATSDSSGRARTYNEQFF.

This clonotype has just one count. The chain combines TRBV4-2 with TRBJ2-7; 9 bases match TRBD2. CDR3 length: 16 residues. The germline V gene has CDR1 LGHNA and CDR2 YNFKEQ. Trimming took 1 base from V and 1 from J; bases not matched to a gene: 5. The CDR3 region is CASSQGCSGGSYEQYF. The CDR3 coding sequence is TGTGCCAGCAGCCAAGGGTGTAGCGGGGGTTCCTACGAGCAGTACTTC.

A few counts support this clonotype. The rearrangement uses TRBV4-1 and TRBJ2-2, with 13 bases matching TRBD2. V gave up 2 bases and J gave up 0 bases; unmatched junction bases: 3. This CDR3 spans 18 amino acids. The germline gives CDR1 MGHRA, CDR2 YSYEKL. CDR3 sequence reads: CASSQRTSGRSNTGELFF. DNA for the CDR3: TGCGCCAGCAGCCAACGGACTAGCGGGAGATCGAACACCGGGGAGCTGTTTTTT.

This clonotype was picked up a small number of times. The chain combines TRBV7-2 with TRBJ1-5; TRBD1 aligns across 10 bases. Trimming removed 3 bases from V and 4 bases from J; junction bases left unmatched: 3. The CDR3 contains 15 residues. Germline V gene data show CDR1 as SGHTA and CDR2 as FQGNSA. The CDR3 reads CASSLGQGKNQPQHF. CDR3 sequence (DNA): TGTGCCAGCAGCTTGGGACAGGGGAAAAATCAGCCCCAGCATTTT.

This clonotype occurred many times. V gene TRBV2 combines with J gene TRBJ1-1; D remains ambiguous. The V end was cut by 7 bases, the J end by 1 base, with 4 bases between. The CDR3 totals 11 residues. Germline lookup yields CDR1 SNHLY and CDR2 FYNNEI. Here the CDR3 reads CASIGNTEAFF. For the CDR3, the DNA is TGTGCCAGCATAGGGAACACTGAAGCTTTCTTT.

This clonotype turned up a few times. V gene TRBV4-1 combines with J gene TRBJ1-3; D is uncertain. Germline V gene sequence: CDR1 MGHRA, CDR2 YSYEKL. The CDR3 contains 15 residues. V lost 0 bases and J lost 0, with 6 bases in between. The CDR3 DNA is TGCGCCAGCAGCCAAGAGAGGTTCTCTGGAAACACCATATATTTT. This translates into CASSQERFSGNTIYF.

The chain has TRBV5-1 and TRBJ2-5, with D perhaps TRBD1 (6 bases). This CDR3 region has 13 residues. CDR1 SGHRS and CDR2 YFSETQ come from the germline V gene. Trimming took off 4 bases at V and 6 bases at J, with 13 bases between the two ends. The chain's CDR3 is CASSQQGMKTQYF. In DNA, the CDR3 is TGCGCCAGCAGCCAACAGGGAATGAAGACCCAGTACTTC.

J is TRBJ2-1 and V is TRBV29-1; either TRBD1 or TRBD2 may supply D (5 bases each). Trimming left V 6 bases short and J 8 bases short, with 14 bases between. Germline-derived CDR1 and CDR2 are SQVTM and ANQGSEA. The CDR3 totals 12 residues. The CDR3 here is CSVEGSGYEQFF. The DNA of the CDR3 is TGCAGCGTAGAGGGGTCGGGTTATGAGCAGTTCTTC.

There are a few counts of this clonotype. V and J are TRBV20-1 and TRBJ1-4; D unresolved. Trimming stripped 3 bases from V and 8 bases from J, with 13 bases between. This CDR3 has 13 residues. CDR1 DFQATT and CDR2 SNEGSKA come from the germline V gene (reference sequence). The chain's CDR3 is CSASGPVWEKLFF. CDR3 nucleotide sequence: TGCAGTGCTAGTGGTCCAGTCTGGGAAAAACTGTTTTTT.

This clonotype was seen ten or more times. The chain couples TRBV7-9 to TRBJ2-7, with a weak D call TRBD1 (6 bases). Germline V gene data show CDR1 as SEHNR and CDR2 as FQNEAQ (reference sequence). The V end was cut by 2 bases, the J end by 2 bases, with 10 bases between. CDR3 length: 14 residues. The CDR3 DNA is TGTGCCAGCAGCTTATGGGGACAACCCTACGAGCAGTACTTC. Protein product: CASSLWGQPYEQYF.

The chain carries TRBV5-1 and TRBJ2-6; possibly TRBD2 for D (5 bases). V shed 4 bases and J shed 2 bases, with 10 bases lying between them. Germline-derived CDR1 and CDR2 are SGHRS and YFSETQ. The CDR3 length is 15 residues. CDR3 bases: TGCGCCAGCAGCGCGGGTATCCCTGGGGCCAACGTCCTGACTTTC. It encodes CASSAGIPGANVLTF.

This rearrangement joins TRBV9 to TRBJ1-2; D may be TRBD1 (6 bases). The CDR3 loop spans 15 amino acids. With 3 bases removed from V and 4 bases from J, the gap between germline ends came to 16 bases. CDR1 is SGDLS and CDR2 is YYNGEE in the germline V gene. In nucleotides, the CDR3 is TGTGCCAGCAGCGCTCGTGGGCAGGGGAGCTATGGCTACACCTTC. This gives the protein CASSARGQGSYGYTF.

The chain recombines TRBV2 with TRBJ1-5; D unresolved. The CDR3 has 11 residues. The V gene lost 4 bases and the J gene lost 8 bases, with 6 bases spanning the gap. Germline V CDR1 and CDR2: SNHLY, FYNNEI. The CDR3 coding sequence is TGTGCCAGCAGTGTTGGAGAGCCCCAGCATTTT. Translation: CASSVGEPQHF. The complete variable domain, with remaining parts taken from reference TRBV2 and TRBJ1-5, reads EPEVTQTPSHQVTQMGQEVILRCVPISNHLYFYWYRQILGQKVEFLVSFYNNEISEKSEIFDDQFSVERPDGSNFTLKIRSTKLEDSAMYFCASSVGEPQHFGDGTRLSIL.

The chain recombines TRBV12-3 or TRBV12-4 with TRBJ1-6; 8 bases are shared with TRBD1. Losses at the gene ends were 7 bases for V and 8 bases for J; bases not matched to a gene: 10. The CDR3 runs 15 residues. The CDR3 is CASNPPGTGHSPLHF. CDR3 coding DNA: TGTGCCAGCAACCCGCCCGGGACAGGCCATTCACCCCTCCACTTT.

This clonotype appeared a few times. This sequence joins TRBV12-3 or TRBV12-4 and TRBJ1-6; D gene uncertain. Trimming removed 9 bases at V and 7 bases at J, with 13 bases between. The CDR3 covers 13 residues. CDR3 residues: CASRERWNSPLHF. The CDR3 DNA sequence: TGTGCCAGTAGGGAAAGGTGGAATTCACCCCTCCACTTT.

V gene TRBV4-1 combines with J gene TRBJ2-3, with 8 bases that match TRBD2. CDR1 is MGHRA and CDR2 is YSYEKL in the germline V gene. This CDR3 is 17 amino acids long. The junction had 18 bases not matched to a gene; V was cut back by 5 bases and J by 8 bases. The CDR3 nucleotides read TGCGCCAGCAGCTCATACCGGGCGGGGGGTTTTCAGGGTACGCAGTATTTT. It encodes CASSSYRAGGFQGTQYF.